Sequencing of this T cell receptor (beta chain) was carried out in a study of blood T cell repertoires in COVID-19. Across the whole study: PBMCs, B-cell-depleted T cells, or T cells provided the cDNA or gDNA that made up the material.

The CDR3 extends over 13 amino acids. In germline, CDR1 is KGHSH, CDR2 LQKENI. The V gene lost 2 bases and the J gene lost 6 bases, with 8 bases spanning the gap. Profiling relied on immunoSEQ multiplex PCR, and the TCRdb table lists in-frame clones only, not all of them. The sample contains about 220,000 clones, about three quarters of which appear only once. This clone was counted a few times. This TCR came from a woman aged 70-85 years with acute or convalescent COVID-19. The specimen was peripheral blood. V usage is TRBV18 and J usage is TRBJ1-5; D call uncertain. CDR3 loop: CASSPVSGQPQHF. In nucleotides, the CDR3 is TGTGCCAGCTCACCAGTGAGTGGTCAGCCCCAGCATTTT.